The clone carrying this TCR beta chain occurred many times. TCRdb passed the 5' RACE reads through MiXCR, listing each CDR3 protein once. The table has about 48,000 distinct CDR3 sequences, about 10% seen once. The CDR3 is 17 amino acids. The germline V gene encodes CDR1 SGHVS and CDR2 FQNEAQ. The V end was cut by 5 bases, the J end by 1 base, with 20 bases between. The data stem from a study of early T cells in non-severe SARS-CoV-2 infection. The source is an adult who was a healthcare worker with PCR-confirmed SARS-CoV-2 infection or an uninfected control (not recorded which). This chain uses TRBV7-8 with TRBJ1-1, with unresolved D. Sequencing used whole blood. The CDR3 coding sequence is TGTGCCAGCAGCGGCATCAGGAAGTGGCAGTCGAACACTGAAGCTTTCTTT. Its protein is CASSGIRKWQSNTEAFF.